This TCR beta chain came from a study of T cell responses to AZD1222 COVID-19 vaccine. Study-wide results and limits: Just a handful of AZD1222 recipients tested seropositive at baseline.

A word on this clone: What it recognizes is unknown.

Germline CDR1 and CDR2: LNHDA and SQIVND (reference sequence). V gave up 2 bases and J gave up 6 bases; unmatched junction bases: 6. The CDR3 has 15 residues. Using immunoSEQ multiplex PCR, the repertoire was profiled, and TCRdb retains in-frame clones only, with some absent. The repertoire includes around 99,000 clones, roughly 87% of them detected once, and approximately 4.8% sits in the top ten. The chain is built from TRBV19 and TRBJ1-5; the match to TRBD1 covers 8 bases. This receptor was obtained from an adult who received the AZD1222 COVID-19 vaccine. The source was peripheral blood, collected 28 days after the second AZD1222 dose. In nucleotides, the CDR3 is TGTGCCAGTAGTATACAGGGGGCGATCAGTCAGCCCCAGCATTTT. As protein: CASSIQGAISQPQHF. The full variable domain, rest sourced from reference TRBV19 and TRBJ1-5, is DGGITQSPKYLFRKEGQNVTLSCEQNLNHDAMYWYRQDPGQGLRLIYYSQIVNDFQKGDIAEGYSVSREKKESFPLTVTSAQKNPTAFYLCASSIQGAISQPQHFGDGTRLSIL.